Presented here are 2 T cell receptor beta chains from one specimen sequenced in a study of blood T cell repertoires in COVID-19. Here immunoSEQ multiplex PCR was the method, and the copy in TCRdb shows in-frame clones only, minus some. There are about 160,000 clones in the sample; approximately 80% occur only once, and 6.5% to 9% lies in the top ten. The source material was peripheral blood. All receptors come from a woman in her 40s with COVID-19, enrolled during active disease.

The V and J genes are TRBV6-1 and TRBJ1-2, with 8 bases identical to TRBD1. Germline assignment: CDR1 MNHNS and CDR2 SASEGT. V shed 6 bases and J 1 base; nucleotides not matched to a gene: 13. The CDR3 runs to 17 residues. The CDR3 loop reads CASREKPRDRINYGYTF. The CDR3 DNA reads TGTGCCAGCAGGGAAAAGCCACGGGACAGGATTAACTATGGCTACACCTTC.

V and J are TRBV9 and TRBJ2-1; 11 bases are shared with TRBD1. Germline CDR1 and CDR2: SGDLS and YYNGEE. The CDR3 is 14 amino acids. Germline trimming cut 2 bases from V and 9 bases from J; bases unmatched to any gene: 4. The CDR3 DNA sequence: TGTGCCAGCAGCGTTGGACAGGGGGCAGGTGAGCAGTTCTTC. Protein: CASSVGQGAGEQFF. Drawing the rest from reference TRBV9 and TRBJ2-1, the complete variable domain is DSGVTQTPKHLITATGQRVTLRCSPRSGDLSVYWYQQSLDQGLQFLIQYYNGEERAKGNILERFSAQQFPDLHSELNLSSLELGDSALYFCASSVGQGAGEQFFGPGTRLTVL.